These 22 T cell receptor beta chains originate from one sample sequenced in a study of cytomegalovirus exposure and HLA in healthy donors. Use of 60 Vbeta and 13 Jbeta primers characterized the PCR. The data were produced by immunoSEQ multiplex PCR, yet TCRdb's version contains in-frame clones alone and is incomplete. The listing records 150,000 to 200,000 clones. The sample comprised PBMCs. Receptor source: a woman aged 18 to 35 in good health and CMV-seropositive.

The CDR3 DNA reads TGTGCCAGCTCACCATCTCAGGGGGCCAGGAACACTGAAGCTTTCTTT. This encodes CASSPSQGARNTEAFF. The chain joins TRBV18 to TRBJ1-1, with 8 bases that match TRBD1. CDR3 length: 16 amino acids. Germline trimming cut 2 bases from V and 1 base from J; bases unmatched to any gene: 6. Germline CDR1 and CDR2: KGHSH and LQKENI.

The rearrangement uses TRBV5-4 and TRBJ1-3; TRBD1 matches at 8 bases. V dropped 4 bases and J dropped 2; count of bases not matched to a gene: 5. From germline, CDR1 is SGHNT and CDR2 YYREEE (reference sequence). The CDR3 has 15 residues. The CDR3 spells CASSIDRGTGNTIYF. The DNA for the CDR3 is TGTGCCAGCAGCATTGACAGGGGAACTGGAAACACCATATATTTT. The full variable domain, in which reference TRBV5-4 and TRBJ1-3 provide the parts outside the CDR3, is ETGVTQSPTHLIKTRGQQVTLRCSSQSGHNTVSWYQQALGQGPQFIFQYYREEENGRGNFPPRFSGLQFPNYSSELNVNALELDDSALYLCASSIDRGTGNTIYFGEGSWLTVV.

The rearrangement uses TRBV21-1 and TRBJ1-1; no DNA check was done on the table's D call, TRBD1. TRBV21-1 corresponds to a pseudogene. This CDR3 contains 15 residues. CDR3: CASKAGTPGDTEAFF. Written as DNA, the CDR3 is TGTGCCAGCAAAGCCGGGACACCTGGGGACACTGAAGCTTTCTTT.

The rearrangement uses TRBV27 and TRBJ1-6; D perhaps matches TRBD1 (5 bases). Germline CDR1 reads MNHEY; CDR2 reads SMNVEV (reference sequence). CDR3 length equals 12 residues. V lost 9 bases and J 7 bases, leaving 10 bases between the germline ends. CDR3 DNA: TGTGCCAGTCAGGGTTACAATTCACCCCTCCACTTT. This encodes CASQGYNSPLHF.

The genes are TRBV2 and TRBJ2-2; 7 nucleotides match TRBD2. There are 16 residues in the CDR3. The V segment lost 11 bases and the J segment 0 bases; nucleotides outside the gene matches: 12. The germline gives CDR1 SNHLY, CDR2 FYNNEI. CDR3 sequence reads: CASSSGRFANTGELFF. The CDR3 bases are TGTGCCTCATCTAGCGGACGATTCGCGAACACCGGGGAGCTGTTTTTT.

DNA of the CDR3: TGCGCCAGCAGCCAAGGCGGGGGACTAGCGGGGATCGGGGAGCTGTTTTTT. The encoded protein is CASSQGGGLAGIGELFF. The chain has TRBV4-1 and TRBJ2-2; TRBD2 matches 13 bases. Trimming cost V 1 base and J 7 bases; bases outside gene matches: 6. The CDR3 contains 17 residues. The germline V gene has CDR1 MGHRA and CDR2 YSYEKL.

This chain joins TRBV29-1 and TRBJ1-2; TRBD1 might be the D (6 bases). This CDR3 is 13 amino acids long. V was cut by 5 bases and J by 2 bases, with 12 bases left in between. CDR1 is SQVTM, CDR2 ANQGSEA, per germline. CDR3 loop: CSVRGQGNYGYTF. The CDR3 nucleotides are TGCAGCGTTCGTGGTCAGGGGAACTATGGCTACACCTTC.

The chain combines TRBV5-6 with TRBJ1-5, with TRBD1 matching over 7 bases. In germline, CDR1 is SGHDT, CDR2 YYEEEE. After removal of 4 bases from V and 6 bases from J, the junction contained 4 bases not matched to a gene. The CDR3 is made up of 13 amino acids. The CDR3 DNA follows: TGTGCCAGCAGCAAGGGGGCCGCTCAGCCCCAGCATTTT. Its protein is CASSKGAAQPQHF.

This sequence joins TRBV15 and TRBJ2-1; 9 bases fit TRBD2. CDR3 length equals 15 residues. Per the germline V gene, CDR1 is LNHNV and CDR2 is YYDKDF (reference sequence). Unmatched junction bases numbered 10, after V lost 5 bases and J lost 8 bases. The CDR3 bases are TGTGCCACCAGCGGAGGAGGACTAGCGACCGATGAGCAGTTCTTC. It is translated as CATSGGGLATDEQFF.

The J gene is TRBJ2-7, the V gene TRBV20-1; no clear D. The V gene's germline CDR1 is DFQATT and CDR2 SNEGSKA (reference sequence). The CDR3 is 10 residues long. Trimming pared 0 bases from V and 7 bases from J, leaving 4 bases between. CDR3 loop: CSARDEEQYF. The CDR3 DNA reads as TGCAGTGCTAGAGATGAGGAGCAGTACTTC.

The CDR3 loop is CASSPTSGSVYNEQFF. CDR3 coding DNA: TGTGCCAGCAGCCCTACTAGCGGGAGCGTCTACAATGAGCAGTTCTTC. V and J are TRBV4-2 and TRBJ2-1; 11 bases map to TRBD2. CDR1 and CDR2 (germline): LGHNA, YNFKEQ. After removal of 4 bases from V and 3 bases from J, the junction contained 5 bases not matched to a gene. The CDR3 length is 16 residues.

The gene calls are TRBV6-6 and TRBJ1-5, with TRBD1 matching 7 bases. The V gene end was trimmed by 0 bases and the J gene end by 4 bases; junction bases not matched to a gene: 6. The CDR3 totals 16 residues. In germline, CDR1 is MNHNY, CDR2 SVGAGI (reference sequence). The CDR3 DNA reads as TGTGCCAGCAGTTACTCTGCAGGGGGGCGGAATCAGCCCCAGCATTTT. Amino acid sequence: CASSYSAGGRNQPQHF.

V usage is TRBV5-1 and J usage is TRBJ2-1; TRBD2 agrees at 10 bases. CDR1 SGHRS and CDR2 YFSETQ come from the germline V gene. The CDR3 sequence is 15 residues long. The J segment lost 7 bases and the V segment lost 0 bases, leaving 4 bases of the junction unmatched. The CDR3 region is CASSLGLAGENEQFF. DNA for the CDR3: TGCGCCAGCAGCTTGGGGCTAGCGGGAGAGAATGAGCAGTTCTTC. Full variable domain (remainder filled in from reference TRBV5-1 and TRBJ2-1): KAGVTQTPRYLIKTRGQQVTLSCSPISGHRSVSWYQQTPGQGLQFLFEYFSETQRNKGNFPGRFSGRQFSNSRSEMNVSTLELGDSALYLCASSLGLAGENEQFFGPGTRLTVL.

The J gene is TRBJ1-5, the V gene TRBV6-1; D call uncertain. V was shortened by 0 bases and J by 0 bases, with 12 bases between the two germline ends. The CDR3 runs to 17 residues. Germline assignment: CDR1 MNHNS and CDR2 SASEGT. Here the CDR3 DNA reads TGTGCCAGCAGTGAAGCGGTGGTACTGGTTAGCAATCAGCCCCAGCATTTT. Amino acid sequence: CASSEAVVLVSNQPQHF.

The rearrangement joins TRBV11-2 to TRBJ2-2; 13 bases match TRBD2. Germline V gene sequence: CDR1 SGHAT, CDR2 FQNNGV. V dropped 5 bases and J dropped 4; count of bases not matched to a gene: 7. The CDR3 extends over 17 amino acids. The CDR3 loop is CASSPRTSGRGTGELFF. Here the CDR3 DNA reads TGTGCCAGCAGCCCACGGACTAGCGGGAGAGGCACCGGGGAGCTGTTTTTT.

The chain couples TRBV5-6 to TRBJ2-7, with a weak D call TRBD1 (5 bases). There are 15 residues in the CDR3. Trimming removed 6 bases at V and 4 bases at J, with 20 bases between. Germline CDR1 and CDR2: SGHDT and YYEEEE. The CDR3 region has the DNA TGTGCCAGCAACGAACAGGTCCTAGAAGTTTACGAGCAGTACTTC. It yields the protein CASNEQVLEVYEQYF. The full variable domain, its missing parts supplied by reference TRBV5-6 and TRBJ2-7, is DAGVTQSPTHLIKTRGQQVTLRCSPKSGHDTVSWYQQALGQGPQFIFQYYEEEERQRGNFPDRFSGHQFPNYSSELNVNALLLGDSALYLCASNEQVLEVYEQYFGPGTRLTVT.

The chain recombines TRBV7-2 with TRBJ1-2, with unresolved D. Trimming pared 3 bases from V and 4 bases from J, leaving 12 bases between. In germline, CDR1 is SGHTA, CDR2 FQGNSA. The CDR3 totals 14 residues. CDR3 in amino acids: CASSFSDMSYGYTF. In DNA form, the CDR3 reads TGTGCCAGCAGCTTTTCAGACATGAGCTATGGCTACACCTTC.

The J gene is TRBJ1-5, the V gene TRBV5-6; D perhaps matches TRBD1 (5 bases). From germline, CDR1 is SGHDT and CDR2 YYEEEE. Trimming stripped 2 bases from V and 6 bases from J, with 12 bases between. The length of the CDR3 is 14 residues. CDR3: CASSFGQASQPQHF. The CDR3 DNA reads TGTGCCAGCAGCTTTGGACAAGCAAGTCAGCCCCAGCATTTT.

The chain joins TRBV4-2 to TRBJ2-3; 12 bases are a match to TRBD2. The germline V gene has CDR1 LGHNA and CDR2 YNFKEQ. Trimming took 2 bases from V and 0 from J; bases not matched to a gene: 6. This CDR3 is built from 18 residues. CDR3: CASSQKTSGGASTDTQYF. DNA of the CDR3: TGTGCCAGCAGCCAAAAGACTAGCGGGGGTGCTAGCACAGATACGCAGTATTTT.

The chain combines TRBV5-4 with TRBJ2-5, with 7 positions matching TRBD2. The CDR3 is 15 residues long. The germline V gene encodes CDR1 SGHNT and CDR2 YYREEE (reference sequence). The V gene end was trimmed by 0 bases and the J gene end by 7 bases; junction bases not matched to a gene: 9. The CDR3 sequence is CASSLEVTSRGTQYF. The DNA for the CDR3 is TGTGCCAGCAGCTTGGAGGTGACTAGCAGAGGGACCCAGTACTTC.

J is TRBJ1-4 and V is TRBV27; D not resolved. CDR3 length: 14 amino acids. CDR1 and CDR2 from the germline V gene are MNHEY and SMNVEV (reference sequence). V lost 6 bases to trimming and J lost 4 bases, with 12 bases between them. The CDR3 DNA reads as TGTGCCAGCAGGGGCACACGGATTAATGAAAAACTGTTTTTT. The encoded protein is CASRGTRINEKLFF.

The chain carries TRBV7-8 and TRBJ2-3; D uncertain. V was pared by 6 bases and J by 6 bases, with 13 bases between. This CDR3 region has 13 residues. Per the germline V gene, CDR1 is SGHVS and CDR2 is FQNEAQ. Here the CDR3 reads CASRRLGRDTQYF. DNA of the CDR3: TGTGCCAGCAGGCGCCTAGGTCGGGATACGCAGTATTTT. The whole variable domain, remainder taken from reference TRBV7-8 and TRBJ2-3, is GAGVSQSPRYKVAKRGQDVALRCDPISGHVSLFWYQQALGQGPEFLTYFQNEAQLDKSGLPSDRFFAERPEGSVSTLKIQRTQQEDSAVYLCASRRLGRDTQYFGPGTRLTVL.